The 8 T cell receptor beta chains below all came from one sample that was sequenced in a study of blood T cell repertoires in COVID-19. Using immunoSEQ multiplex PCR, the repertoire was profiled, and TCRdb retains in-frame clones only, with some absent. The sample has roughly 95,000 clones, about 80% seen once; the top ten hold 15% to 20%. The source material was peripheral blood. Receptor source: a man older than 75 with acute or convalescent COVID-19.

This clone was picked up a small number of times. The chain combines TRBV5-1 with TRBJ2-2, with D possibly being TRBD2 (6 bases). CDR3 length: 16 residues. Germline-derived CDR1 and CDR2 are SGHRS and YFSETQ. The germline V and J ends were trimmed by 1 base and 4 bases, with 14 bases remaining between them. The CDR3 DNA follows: TGCGCCAGCAGCTTGCAGGGACTCCAGAGCACCGGGGAGCTGTTTTTT. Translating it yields CASSLQGLQSTGELFF.

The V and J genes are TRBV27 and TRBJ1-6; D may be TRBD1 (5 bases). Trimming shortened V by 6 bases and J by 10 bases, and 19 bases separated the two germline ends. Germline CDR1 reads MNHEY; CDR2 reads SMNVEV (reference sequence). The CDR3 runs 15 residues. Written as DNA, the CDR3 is TGTGCCAGCAGGGCAGCGGGGCTCCCTGGGTCACCCCTCCACTTT. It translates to CASRAAGLPGSPLHF.

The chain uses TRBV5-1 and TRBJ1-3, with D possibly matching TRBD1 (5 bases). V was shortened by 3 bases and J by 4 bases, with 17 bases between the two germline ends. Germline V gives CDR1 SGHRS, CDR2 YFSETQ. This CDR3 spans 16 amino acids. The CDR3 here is CASSSLEGSAGNTIYF. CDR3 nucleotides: TGCGCCAGCAGCTCCCTGGAGGGGTCGGCCGGAAACACCATATATTTT. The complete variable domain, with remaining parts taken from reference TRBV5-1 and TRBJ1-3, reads KAGVTQTPRYLIKTRGQQVTLSCSPISGHRSVSWYQQTPGQGLQFLFEYFSETQRNKGNFPGRFSGRQFSNSRSEMNVSTLELGDSALYLCASSSLEGSAGNTIYFGEGSWLTVV.

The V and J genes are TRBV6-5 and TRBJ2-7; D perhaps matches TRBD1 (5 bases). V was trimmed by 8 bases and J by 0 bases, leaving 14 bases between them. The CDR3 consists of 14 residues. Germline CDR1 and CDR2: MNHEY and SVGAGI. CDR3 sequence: CASLGHLPSYEQYF. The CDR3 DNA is TGTGCCAGCCTTGGACACCTCCCCTCCTACGAGCAGTACTTC.

The CDR3 nucleotides are TGTGCCACCAAGGTCGGGACAGGGGGGGGTTCACCCCTCCACTTT. It translates to CATKVGTGGGSPLHF. V gene TRBV24-1 combines with J gene TRBJ1-6; 11 positions agree with TRBD1. The germline V gene encodes CDR1 KGHDR and CDR2 SFDVKD. Unmatched junction bases numbered 8, after V lost 8 bases and J lost 9 bases. The CDR3 loop spans 15 amino acids.

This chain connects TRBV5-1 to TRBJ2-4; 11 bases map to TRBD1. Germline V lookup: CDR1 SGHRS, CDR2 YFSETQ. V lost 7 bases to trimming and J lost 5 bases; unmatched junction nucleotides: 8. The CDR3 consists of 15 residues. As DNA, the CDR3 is TGCGCCAGCCGGCGGACAGGGGGCGGTGAAAACATTCAGTACTTC. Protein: CASRRTGGGENIQYF. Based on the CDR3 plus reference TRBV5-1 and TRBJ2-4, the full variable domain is KAGVTQTPRYLIKTRGQQVTLSCSPISGHRSVSWYQQTPGQGLQFLFEYFSETQRNKGNFPGRFSGRQFSNSRSEMNVSTLELGDSALYLCASRRTGGGENIQYFGAGTRLSVL.

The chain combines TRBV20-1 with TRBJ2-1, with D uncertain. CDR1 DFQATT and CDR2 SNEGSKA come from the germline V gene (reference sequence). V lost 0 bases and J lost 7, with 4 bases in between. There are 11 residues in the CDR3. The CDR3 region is CSARDGNEQFF. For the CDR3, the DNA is TGCAGTGCTAGAGACGGGAATGAGCAGTTCTTC.

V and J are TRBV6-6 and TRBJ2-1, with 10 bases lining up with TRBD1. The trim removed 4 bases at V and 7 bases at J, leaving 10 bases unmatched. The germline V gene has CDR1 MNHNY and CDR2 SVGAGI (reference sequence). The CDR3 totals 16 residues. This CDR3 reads CASSLSETGGQNEQFF. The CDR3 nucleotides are TGTGCCAGCAGTTTATCCGAGACAGGGGGCCAGAATGAGCAGTTCTTC.